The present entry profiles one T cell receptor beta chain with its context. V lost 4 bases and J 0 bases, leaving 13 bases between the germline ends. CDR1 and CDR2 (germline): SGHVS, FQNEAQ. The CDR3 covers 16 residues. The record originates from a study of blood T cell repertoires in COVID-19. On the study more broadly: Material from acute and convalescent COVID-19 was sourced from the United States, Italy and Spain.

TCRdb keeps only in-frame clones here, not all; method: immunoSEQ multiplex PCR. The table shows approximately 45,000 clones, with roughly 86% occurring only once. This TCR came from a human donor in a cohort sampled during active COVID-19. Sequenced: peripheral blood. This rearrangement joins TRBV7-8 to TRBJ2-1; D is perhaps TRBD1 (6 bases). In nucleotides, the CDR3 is TGTGCCAGCAGCTCGGGGCAGGGGTCCTCCTACAATGAGCAGTTCTTC. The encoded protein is CASSSGQGSSYNEQFF.